The 24 T cell receptor beta chains in this list originate from one sample, sequenced in a study of cytomegalovirus exposure and HLA in healthy donors (TCRdb year 2017). The library was generated by the immunoSEQ multiplex PCR assay. A mixture of 60 forward primers for TCR Vbeta segments and 13 reverse primers for TCR Jbeta segments was used in the multiplex PCR. TCRdb took this table from immuneACCESS and kept in-frame rearrangements with V and J called. Such tables lack part of the clones; where checked against another copy, unresolved V genes explain under half of the gap, and the rest is unexplained. This sample holds 65,000 to 90,000 clones; around three quarters were observed only once. Roughly 2.5% of the sample is in the top ten clones. The sample taken for sequencing was PBMCs. These TCRs come from a man under 40 in good health and CMV-seronegative.

The rearrangement uses TRBV25-1 and TRBJ2-5; 9 bases are a match to TRBD2. V trimming: 6 bases; J trimming: 2 bases; junction bases outside the gene matches: 10. The germline V gene encodes CDR1 MGHDK and CDR2 SYGVNS. This CDR3 has 16 residues. The CDR3 here is CASSVGSGGSQETQYF. For the CDR3, the DNA is TGTGCCAGCAGCGTGGGCAGCGGGGGGTCACAAGAGACCCAGTACTTC.

V gene TRBV7-6 combines with J gene TRBJ2-2; 9 bases map to TRBD1. V lost 5 bases, J lost 3 bases, and 10 bases stayed unmatched. The CDR3 contains 17 residues. The germline V gene has CDR1 SGHVS and CDR2 FNYEAQ. The CDR3 loop reads CASSATDRGTYTGELFF. The DNA of the CDR3 is TGTGCCAGCAGCGCGACGGACAGGGGAACCTACACCGGGGAGCTGTTTTTT. The full variable domain, in which reference TRBV7-6 and TRBJ2-2 provide the parts outside the CDR3, is GAGVSQSPRYKVTKRGQDVALRCDPISGHVSLYWYRQALGQGPEFLTYFNYEAQQDKSGLPNDRFSAERPEGSISTLTIQRTEQRDSAMYRCASSATDRGTYTGELFFGEGSRLTVL.

This rearrangement joins TRBV7-9 to TRBJ1-1, with 9 bases that match TRBD1. The junction had 11 bases not matched to a gene; V was cut back by 3 bases and J by 3 bases. Per germline, CDR1 SEHNR and CDR2 FQNEAQ (reference sequence). The CDR3 is 17 amino acids. This CDR3 reads CASSFPGTGKRHTEAFF. For the CDR3, the DNA is TGTGCCAGCAGCTTCCCCGGGACAGGGAAAAGACACACTGAAGCTTTCTTT.

The chain couples TRBV9 to TRBJ2-5; D uncertain. The CDR3 totals 16 residues. Germline lookup yields CDR1 SGDLS and CDR2 YYNGEE. V was pared by 0 bases and J by 3 bases, with 15 bases between. The CDR3, as DNA: TGTGCCAGCAGCGTAGGACAAGGCAGATCCGAAGAGACCCAGTACTTC. Translated, it gives CASSVGQGRSEETQYF.

CDR3 sequence reads: CASSFGRANVLTF. CDR3 DNA sequence: TGTGCCAGCAGCTTTGGGCGGGCCAACGTCCTGACTTTC. This chain links TRBV13 with TRBJ2-6, with unresolved D. This CDR3 region has 13 residues. Trimming shortened V by 3 bases and J by 5 bases, and 5 bases separated the two germline ends. Germline V gene lookup returns CDR1 PRHDT and CDR2 FYEKMQ (reference sequence).

J is TRBJ2-1 and V is TRBV29-1; 8 positions agree with TRBD1. The CDR3 loop spans 14 amino acids. V dropped 7 bases and J dropped 3; count of bases not matched to a gene: 8. Germline V gene sequence: CDR1 SQVTM, CDR2 ANQGSEA. In nucleotides, the CDR3 is TGCAGCGCCCGCCCGGGGACAGGCTACAATGAGCAGTTCTTC. As protein: CSARPGTGYNEQFF.

The chain couples TRBV28 to TRBJ2-7; TRBD1 matches at 10 bases. The CDR3 is 18 residues long. With 6 bases clipped from V and 6 bases from J, the junction kept 20 bases outside the gene matches. Per germline, CDR1 MDHEN and CDR2 SYDVKM. The CDR3 sequence is CASSPALGTGELFGEQYF. The CDR3 region has the DNA TGTGCCAGCAGCCCTGCCCTTGGGACAGGGGAGCTTTTTGGCGAGCAGTACTTC.

This clone was counted at least ten times. The V and J genes are TRBV7-2 and TRBJ1-1, with 11 bases identical to TRBD1. The V gene's germline CDR1 is SGHTA and CDR2 FQGNSA. CDR3 length: 14 residues. The V segment lost 5 bases and the J segment 5 bases; nucleotides outside the gene matches: 4. The CDR3 protein is CASSGQGAGTEAFF. DNA for the CDR3: TGTGCCAGCAGCGGACAGGGGGCAGGGACTGAAGCTTTCTTT.

The count of this clone is one. Other DNA sequences in this specimen translate into the identical CDR3. The V call is TRBV7-2, the J call TRBJ2-5; D possibly corresponds to TRBD2 (6 bases). CDR3 length: 14 residues. Trimming cost V 3 bases and J 4 bases, with 12 bases left between them. Germline loops: CDR1 SGHTA, CDR2 FQGNSA. CDR3 loop: CASSLAGRRETQYF. The CDR3 DNA follows: TGTGCCAGCAGCTTGGCGGGGAGACGAGAGACCCAGTACTTC.

This clone was seen only a few times. V usage is TRBV2 and J usage is TRBJ2-2; D gene uncertain. The V end lost 10 bases, the J end lost 3 bases, and 9 bases lay between the germline ends. The CDR3 extends over 12 amino acids. Germline values: CDR1 SNHLY, CDR2 FYNNEI. CDR3 sequence reads: CATRPDTGELFF. The CDR3 DNA reads as TGTGCCACTAGACCTGACACCGGGGAGCTGTTTTTT.

This chain joins TRBV9 and TRBJ1-1; 8 bases line up with TRBD1. Germline V gene lookup returns CDR1 SGDLS and CDR2 YYNGEE. V shed 1 base, J shed 0 bases, and the junction held 2 bases outside the gene matches. The CDR3 runs to 15 residues. This chain's CDR3 is CASSVRTGMNTEAFF. For the CDR3, the DNA is TGTGCCAGCAGCGTAAGGACAGGGATGAACACTGAAGCTTTCTTT. The full variable domain, its missing parts supplied by reference TRBV9 and TRBJ1-1, is DSGVTQTPKHLITATGQRVTLRCSPRSGDLSVYWYQQSLDQGLQFLIQYYNGEERAKGNILERFSAQQFPDLHSELNLSSLELGDSALYFCASSVRTGMNTEAFFGQGTRLTVV.

DNA for the CDR3: TGTGCCACCAGCAGAGATGGGAGGACGGCCGGGGAGCTGTTTTTT. This gives the protein CATSRDGRTAGELFF. The chain joins TRBV15 to TRBJ2-2; possible D gene TRBD2, 6 bases. Deletions cut 0 bases from V and 6 bases from J, with 11 bases between. Germline loops: CDR1 LNHNV, CDR2 YYDKDF (reference sequence). The CDR3 spans 15 residues.

In this sample, this clone turned up once. The chain has TRBV9 and TRBJ1-3; 8 bases agree with TRBD1. V gave up 4 bases and J gave up 8 bases; unmatched junction bases: 11. The CDR3 loop spans 15 amino acids. Germline V gives CDR1 SGDLS, CDR2 YYNGEE. CDR3 amino acids: CASSQTGTGIDTIYF. In nucleotides, the CDR3 is TGTGCCAGCAGCCAGACCGGGACAGGAATCGACACCATATATTTT. The whole variable domain, remainder taken from reference TRBV9 and TRBJ1-3, is DSGVTQTPKHLITATGQRVTLRCSPRSGDLSVYWYQQSLDQGLQFLIQYYNGEERAKGNILERFSAQQFPDLHSELNLSSLELGDSALYFCASSQTGTGIDTIYFGEGSWLTVV.

This clone was picked up one time. The chain recombines TRBV5-6 with TRBJ1-2; 7 bases match TRBD1. Trimming cost V 0 bases and J 4 bases; bases outside gene matches: 6. The V gene's germline CDR1 is SGHDT and CDR2 YYEEEE. The CDR3 has 15 residues. The CDR3 loop reads CASSLGTGGIYGYTF. The CDR3 nucleotides read TGTGCCAGCAGCTTGGGGACAGGAGGAATCTATGGCTACACCTTC.

CDR3 residues: CAWTRQGGSPLHF. CDR3 DNA sequence: TGTGCCTGGACCCGACAGGGTGGCTCACCCCTCCACTTT. The chain combines TRBV30 with TRBJ1-6, with 7 bases identical to TRBD1. The CDR3 sequence is 13 residues long. The junction had 7 bases not matched to a gene; V was cut back by 4 bases and J by 10 bases. The germline gives CDR1 GTSNPN, CDR2 SVGIG (reference sequence).

The V call is TRBV11-2, the J call TRBJ2-2; 9 positions agree with TRBD1. CDR1 is SGHAT, CDR2 FQNNGV, per germline. This CDR3 contains 16 residues. After removal of 5 bases from V and 4 bases from J, the junction contained 8 bases not matched to a gene. In DNA, the CDR3 is TGTGCCAGCAGCCAGAGACAGGGGGGTAGCACCGGGGAGCTGTTTTTT. It is translated as CASSQRQGGSTGELFF.

The chain uses TRBV28 and TRBJ1-3; 7 nucleotides agree with TRBD1. V dropped 2 bases and J dropped 4; count of bases not matched to a gene: 5. CDR3 length equals 15 residues. Germline V gives CDR1 MDHEN, CDR2 SYDVKM. CDR3 in amino acids: CASSLRDRRGNTIYF. The CDR3 DNA sequence: TGTGCCAGCAGTTTAAGGGACAGACGAGGAAACACCATATATTTT.

This chain connects TRBV2 to TRBJ2-2, with 9 bases matching TRBD2. The CDR3 is made up of 17 amino acids. In germline, CDR1 is SNHLY, CDR2 FYNNEI. V gave up 6 bases and J gave up 7 bases; unmatched junction bases: 15. CDR3 region: CASRTTAGGPGGGELFF. In DNA form, the CDR3 reads TGTGCCAGCAGGACGACGGCGGGAGGGCCCGGAGGCGGGGAGCTGTTTTTT.

The rearrangement joins TRBV28 to TRBJ2-5; D unresolved. In germline, CDR1 is MDHEN, CDR2 SYDVKM. CDR3 length equals 14 residues. V dropped 3 bases and J dropped 1 base, with 9 bases sitting between them. This CDR3 is CASSLATFQETQYF. CDR3 bases: TGTGCCAGCAGTTTGGCCACCTTCCAAGAGACCCAGTACTTC.

This clone was observed a handful of times. The chain employs TRBV5-1 and TRBJ2-3, with D possibly matching TRBD1 (6 bases). Germline loops: CDR1 SGHRS, CDR2 YFSETQ. This CDR3 spans 16 amino acids. The V end was cut by 0 bases, the J end by 0 bases, with 11 bases between. The CDR3: CASSLDGDTSTDTQYF. CDR3 coding DNA: TGCGCCAGCAGCTTGGATGGGGACACTAGCACAGATACGCAGTATTTT.

The chain joins TRBV6-5 to TRBJ2-7; 9 bases are a match to TRBD2. There are 14 residues in the CDR3. Trimming at V came to 0 bases and at J to 6 bases, leaving 3 bases not matched to a gene. Germline values: CDR1 MNHEY, CDR2 SVGAGI. The CDR3 DNA sequence: TGTGCCAGCAGTTACTCGAGGCGGGAGGGCGAGCAGTACTTC. Encoded protein: CASSYSRREGEQYF.

Here the CDR3 reads CASRFFKQGRQPQHF. CDR3 nucleotides: TGTGCCAGCAGGTTCTTTAAACAGGGTCGCCAGCCCCAGCATTTT. The chain links TRBV5-8 to TRBJ1-5; possible D gene TRBD1, 6 bases. The germline V and J ends were trimmed by 5 bases and 7 bases, with 19 bases remaining between them. This CDR3 has 15 residues. Germline CDR1 SGHTS, CDR2 YDEGEE.

Concerning this clone: The junction differs from germline at one of its ends, possibly a read error. The genes are TRBV7-7 and TRBJ2-3, with 8 nucleotides matching TRBD2. The germline gives CDR1 SSHAT, CDR2 FNYEAQ (reference sequence). CDR3 length: 20 amino acids. The chain's CDR3 is CASSETSGGWPLRSTDTQYF. The CDR3, as DNA: TGTGCTAGCAGCGAAACTAGCGGAGGGTGGCCTCTTCGCAGCACAGATACGCAGTATTTT.

This sequence joins TRBV30 and TRBJ1-4, with unresolved D. Germline V gene sequence: CDR1 GTSNPN, CDR2 SVGIG (reference sequence). V lost 3 bases and J 15 bases, leaving 14 bases between the germline ends. There are 11 residues in the CDR3. This CDR3 is CAWSTGGKVFF. The CDR3 DNA reads as TGTGCCTGGAGCACGGGAGGAAAGGTGTTTTTT.